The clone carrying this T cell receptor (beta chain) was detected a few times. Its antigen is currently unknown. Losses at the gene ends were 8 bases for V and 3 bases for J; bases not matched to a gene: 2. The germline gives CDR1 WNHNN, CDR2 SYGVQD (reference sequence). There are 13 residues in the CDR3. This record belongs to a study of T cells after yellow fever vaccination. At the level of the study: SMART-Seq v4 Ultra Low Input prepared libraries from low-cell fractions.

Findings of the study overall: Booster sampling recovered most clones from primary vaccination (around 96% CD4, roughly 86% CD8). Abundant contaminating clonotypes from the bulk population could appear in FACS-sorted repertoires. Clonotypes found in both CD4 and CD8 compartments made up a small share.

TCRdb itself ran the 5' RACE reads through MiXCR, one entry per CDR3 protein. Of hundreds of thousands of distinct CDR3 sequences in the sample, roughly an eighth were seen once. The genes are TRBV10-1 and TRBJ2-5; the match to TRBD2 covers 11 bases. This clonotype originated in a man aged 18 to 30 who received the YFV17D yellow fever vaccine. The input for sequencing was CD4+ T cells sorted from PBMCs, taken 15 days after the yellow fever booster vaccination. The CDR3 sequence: CASQLAGEETQYF. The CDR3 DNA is TGCGCCAGCCAACTAGCGGGGGAAGAGACCCAGTACTTC.